These 11 T cell receptor beta chains originate from one sample sequenced in a study of blood T cell repertoires in COVID-19. Libraries were prepared by immunoSEQ multiplex PCR; TCRdb keeps only in-frame clonotypes and omits some of them. In the table there are some 320,000 clones, roughly 90% of which are singletons. The sample taken for sequencing was PBMCs or T cells enriched from blood (not recorded which). The receptors come from a woman aged 45-60 years who had been exposed to COVID-19.

J is TRBJ1-6 and V is TRBV5-1, with TRBD1 matching 9 bases. This CDR3 comprises 15 residues. The trim removed 5 bases at V and 10 bases at J, leaving 10 bases unmatched. Germline V gene lookup returns CDR1 SGHRS and CDR2 YFSETQ. The CDR3 here is CASRPPGQGGSPLHF. CDR3 in DNA: TGCGCCAGCAGACCTCCGGGACAGGGTGGGTCACCCCTCCACTTT.

This chain links TRBV28 with TRBJ2-2; a possible D gene is TRBD2 (7 bases). The CDR3 length is 14 residues. The V end was cut by 9 bases, the J end by 7 bases, with 18 bases between. In germline, CDR1 is MDHEN, CDR2 SYDVKM. The CDR3 loop is CASGGAGFSGELFF. CDR3 bases: TGTGCCAGTGGGGGGGCAGGGTTCAGCGGGGAGCTGTTTTTT.

The chain couples TRBV24-1 to TRBJ2-1; D is ambiguous. The CDR3 consists of 16 residues. Trimming cost V 4 bases and J 3 bases, with 15 bases left between them. The germline V gene has CDR1 KGHDR and CDR2 SFDVKD. The CDR3 loop reads CATSDSVFLSYNEQFF. In DNA, the CDR3 is TGTGCCACCAGTGACTCGGTCTTCTTAAGCTACAATGAGCAGTTCTTC.

This clone was counted once. V is TRBV19 and J is TRBJ1-2, with 7 bases lining up with TRBD1. Germline V lookup: CDR1 LNHDA, CDR2 SQIVND (reference sequence). V was clipped by 4 bases and J by 8 bases; unmatched bases: 13. The CDR3 sequence is 15 residues long. In DNA form, the CDR3 reads TGTGCCAGTAGTAGTCCCCGACAGGGAGGAGGAGGCTACACCTTC. Amino acid sequence: CASSSPRQGGGGYTF.

This clone was counted between two and nine times. The chain recombines TRBV7-9 with TRBJ1-6; D remains unclear. Germline lookup yields CDR1 SEHNR and CDR2 FQNEAQ (reference sequence). With 0 bases removed from V and 7 bases from J, the gap between germline ends came to 7 bases. The CDR3 totals 14 residues. The CDR3 sequence: CASSLASGNSPLHF. The CDR3 DNA follows: TGTGCCAGCAGCTTAGCGTCGGGGAATTCACCCCTCCACTTT.

A single count supports this clone. The chain couples TRBV28 to TRBJ1-2, with D uncertain. The CDR3 totals 12 residues. The germline V gene encodes CDR1 MDHEN and CDR2 SYDVKM. The V end was cut by 2 bases, the J end by 3 bases, with 4 bases between. CDR3 region: CASSLGDYGYTF. CDR3 sequence (DNA): TGTGCCAGCAGTTTAGGAGACTATGGCTACACCTTC.

This clone was detected a few times. The chain combines TRBV6-1 with TRBJ1-2; TRBD1 is a possible D gene (6 bases). Germline V lookup: CDR1 MNHNS, CDR2 SASEGT. Deletions cut 1 base from V and 0 bases from J, with 9 bases between. The CDR3 covers 15 residues. The CDR3 region has the DNA TGTGCCAGCAGTGAAGGGACAGCTCCTAACTATGGCTACACCTTC. Amino acids: CASSEGTAPNYGYTF.

This clone was detected once. The V and J genes are TRBV2 and TRBJ2-2; the match to TRBD1 covers 9 bases. CDR1 is SNHLY, CDR2 FYNNEI, per germline. The CDR3 spans 14 residues. The V and J ends lost 8 bases and 7 bases, in that order; junction bases with no gene match: 8. The CDR3: CASSPGQGRGELFF. CDR3 nucleotide sequence: TGTGCCAGCTCCCCGGGACAGGGTCGCGGGGAGCTGTTTTTT.

This clone came up once. V and J are TRBV4-1 and TRBJ2-3; weak D call: TRBD2 (6 bases). The CDR3 contains 14 residues. Germline CDR1 MGHRA, CDR2 YSYEKL. V lost 4 bases and J lost 10, with 18 bases in between. The DNA of the CDR3 is TGCGCCAGCAGCCCCGTCCGGACTTGGGGGGCGCAGTATTTT. Amino acids: CASSPVRTWGAQYF.

In its sample, this clone was seen once. The chain carries TRBV14 and TRBJ1-4, with TRBD1 identical over 11 bases. CDR3 length equals 17 residues. The V gene end was trimmed by 4 bases and the J gene end by 0 bases; junction bases not matched to a gene: 4. Per the germline V gene, CDR1 is SGHDN and CDR2 is FVKESK. Here the CDR3 reads CASSLMGQGATNEKLFF. The DNA of the CDR3 is TGTGCCAGCAGCCTAATGGGACAGGGGGCAACTAATGAAAAACTGTTTTTT.

V gene TRBV6-1 combines with J gene TRBJ2-7; 7 nucleotides match TRBD1. Germline trimming cut 2 bases from V and 3 bases from J; bases unmatched to any gene: 16. Per the germline V gene, CDR1 is MNHNS and CDR2 is SASEGT. The CDR3 runs to 18 residues. The CDR3 DNA reads TGTGCCAGCAGTGAATTTGGACTTTCTCGGACAGGAGACTACGAGCAGTACTTC. This gives the protein CASSEFGLSRTGDYEQYF.